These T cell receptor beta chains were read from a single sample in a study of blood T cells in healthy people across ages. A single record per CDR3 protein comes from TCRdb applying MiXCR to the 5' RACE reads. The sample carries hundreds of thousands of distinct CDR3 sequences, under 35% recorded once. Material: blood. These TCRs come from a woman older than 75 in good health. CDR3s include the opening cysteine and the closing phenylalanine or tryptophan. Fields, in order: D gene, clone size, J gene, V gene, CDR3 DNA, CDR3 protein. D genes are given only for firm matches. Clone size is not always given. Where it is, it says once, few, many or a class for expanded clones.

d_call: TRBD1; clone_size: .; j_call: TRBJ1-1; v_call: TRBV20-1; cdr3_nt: TGCAGTGCTAGGGCGTTCGGGACAGGGTTGACTGAAGCTTTCTTT; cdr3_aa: CSARAFGTGLTEAFF
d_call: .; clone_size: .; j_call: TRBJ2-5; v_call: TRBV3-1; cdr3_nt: TGTGCCAGCAGCCCTCTTGCCCCAGAAGGGAAGGAGACCCAGTACTTC; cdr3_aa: CASSPLAPEGKETQYF
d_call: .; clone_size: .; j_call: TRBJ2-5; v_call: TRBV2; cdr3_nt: TGTGCCAGCAGTGAAACCAGGGTGGCAGGAGATGAGCAGTACTTC; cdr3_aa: CASSETRVAGDEQYF
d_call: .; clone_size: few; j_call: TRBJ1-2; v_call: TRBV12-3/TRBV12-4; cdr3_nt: TGTGCCAGCAGTTTAGGGGGGGCCTCGGGTGACTATGGCTACACCTTC; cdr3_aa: CASSLGGASGDYGYTF
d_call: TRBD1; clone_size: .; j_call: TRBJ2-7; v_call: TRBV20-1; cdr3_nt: TGCAGTGCGCGACCGGGACAGTCACACTACGAGCAGTACTTC; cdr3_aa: CSARPGQSHYEQYF
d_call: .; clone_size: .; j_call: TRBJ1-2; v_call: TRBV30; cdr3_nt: TGTGCCTGGAGCACCTCTAACTATGGCTACACCTTC; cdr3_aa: CAWSTSNYGYTF
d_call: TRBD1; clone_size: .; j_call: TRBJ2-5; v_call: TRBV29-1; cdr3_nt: TGCAGCGTGCTCCGTGACAGGGGGCTGGAGACCCAGTACTTC; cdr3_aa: CSVLRDRGLETQYF
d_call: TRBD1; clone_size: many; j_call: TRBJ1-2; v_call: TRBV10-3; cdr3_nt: TGTGCCATCAAGGGACAGGGGACGGATGGCTACACCTTC; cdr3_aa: CAIKGQGTDGYTF
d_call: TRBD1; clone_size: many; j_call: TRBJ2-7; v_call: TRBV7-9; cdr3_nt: TGTGCCAGCAGCTTCGGACAGGGGGCCCACGAGCAGTACTTC; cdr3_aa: CASSFGQGAHEQYF
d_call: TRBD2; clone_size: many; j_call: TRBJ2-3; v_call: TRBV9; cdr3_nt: TGTGCCAGCAGCTCGAGGAGCGGGGGGACCCAAGATACGCAGTATTTT; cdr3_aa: CASSSRSGGTQDTQYF
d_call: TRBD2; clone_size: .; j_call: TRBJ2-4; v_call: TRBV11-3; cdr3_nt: TGTGCCAGCAGCTTGGGACTAGCGGGGGGGCTAGCCAAAAACATTCAGTACTTC; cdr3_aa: CASSLGLAGGLAKNIQYF
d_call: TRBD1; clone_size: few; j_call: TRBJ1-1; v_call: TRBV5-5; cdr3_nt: TGTGCCAGCAGATGGACAGGGGGAGACACTGAAGCTTTCTTT; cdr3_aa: CASRWTGGDTEAFF
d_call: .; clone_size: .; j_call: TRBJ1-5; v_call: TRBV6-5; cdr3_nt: TGTGCCAGCAGTTCTCGGGCAGGGTACCAGCCCCAGCATTTT; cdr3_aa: CASSSRAGYQPQHF
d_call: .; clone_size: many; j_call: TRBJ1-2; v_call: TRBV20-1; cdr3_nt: TGCAGTGCTAGTCACCAGGGGTTATCTAACTATGGCTACACCTTC; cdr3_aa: CSASHQGLSNYGYTF
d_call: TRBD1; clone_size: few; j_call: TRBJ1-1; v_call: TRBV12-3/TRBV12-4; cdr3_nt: TGTGCCAGCAGTTTACGCCCAGGGGGTAATGAAGCTTTCTTT; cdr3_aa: CASSLRPGGNEAFF
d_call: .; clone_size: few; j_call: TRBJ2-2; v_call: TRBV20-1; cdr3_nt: TGCAGTGCTAGAGATCTCAGGGTCGGTACCGGGGAGCTGTTTTTT; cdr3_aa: CSARDLRVGTGELFF
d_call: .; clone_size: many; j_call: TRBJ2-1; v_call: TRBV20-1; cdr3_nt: TGCAGTGCTAGTCCGGCGGACGGGGGCGGCCGGGAGCAGTTCTTC; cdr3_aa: CSASPADGGGREQFF
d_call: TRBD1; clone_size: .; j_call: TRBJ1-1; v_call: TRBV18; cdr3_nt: TGTGCCAGCTCCCCCAACAGGGGCATGAACACTGAAGCTTTCTTT; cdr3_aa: CASSPNRGMNTEAFF
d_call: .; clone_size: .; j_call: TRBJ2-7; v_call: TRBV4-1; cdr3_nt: TGCGCCAGCAGCCAAGATTGGGGGAATGAGCAGTACTTC; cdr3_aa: CASSQDWGNEQYF
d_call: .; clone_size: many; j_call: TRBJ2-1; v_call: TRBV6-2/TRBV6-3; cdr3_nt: TGTGCCAGCAGTAAACAAATCAGGGGCAATGAGCAGTTCTTC; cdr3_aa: CASSKQIRGNEQFF
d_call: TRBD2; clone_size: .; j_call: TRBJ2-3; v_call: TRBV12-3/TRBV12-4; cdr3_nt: TGTGCCAGCAGTTTGGGAACAGCGGGAGCAGATACGCAGTATTTT; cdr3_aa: CASSLGTAGADTQYF
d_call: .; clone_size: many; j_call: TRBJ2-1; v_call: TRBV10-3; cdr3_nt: TGTGCCATCAGCAATTGGGACAATGAGCAGTTCTTC; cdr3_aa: CAISNWDNEQFF
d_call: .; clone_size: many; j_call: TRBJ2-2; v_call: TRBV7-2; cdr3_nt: TGTGCCAGCAGCCCCACTTACAACACCGGGGAGCTGTTTTTT; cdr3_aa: CASSPTYNTGELFF
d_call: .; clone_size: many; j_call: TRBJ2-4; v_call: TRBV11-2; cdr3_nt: TGTGCCTCGACCCGGAGTTTAGCCAAAAACATTCAGTACTTC; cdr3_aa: CASTRSLAKNIQYF
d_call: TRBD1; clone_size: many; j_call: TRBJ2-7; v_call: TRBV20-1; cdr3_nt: TGCAGTGCCCCCCCCCCGCCGGGACAGCGCTCTCTCACCTACGAGCAGTACTTC; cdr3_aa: CSAPPPPGQRSLTYEQYF
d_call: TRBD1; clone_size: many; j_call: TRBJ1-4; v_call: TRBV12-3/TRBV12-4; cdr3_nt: TGTGCCAGCACCCCCAGGGGGGGGACAGGGCGGGGGTTACTGTTTTTT; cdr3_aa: CASTPRGGTGRGLLFF
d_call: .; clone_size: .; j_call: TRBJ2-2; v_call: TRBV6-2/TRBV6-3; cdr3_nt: TGTGCCAGCAGCGCACAGGGGACTAGGAGAACCGGGGAGCTGTTTTTT; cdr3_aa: CASSAQGTRRTGELFF
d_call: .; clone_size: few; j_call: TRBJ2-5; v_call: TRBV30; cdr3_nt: TGTGCCTGGAGTGGAGACAGGAGTGTCTTGGAGACCCAGTACTTC; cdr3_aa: CAWSGDRSVLETQYF
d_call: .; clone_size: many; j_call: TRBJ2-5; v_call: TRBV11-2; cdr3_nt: TGTGCCAGCAGCCCAGCAGAGACCCAGTACTTC; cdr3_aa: CASSPAETQYF
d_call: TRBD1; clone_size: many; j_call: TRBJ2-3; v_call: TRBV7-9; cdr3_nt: TGTGCCAGCAGCGAACAGGGGGCAGTATCCACAGATACGCAGTATTTT; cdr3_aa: CASSEQGAVSTDTQYF
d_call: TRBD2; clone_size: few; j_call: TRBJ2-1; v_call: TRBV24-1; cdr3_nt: TGTGCCACCAGTTGGGGGGGGTCAAGCAATGAGCAGTTCTTC; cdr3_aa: CATSWGGSSNEQFF
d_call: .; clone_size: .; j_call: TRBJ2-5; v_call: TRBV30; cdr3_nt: TGTGCCGGGAACTCGGAGCCCCAAGAGACCCAGTACTTC; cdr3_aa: CAGNSEPQETQYF
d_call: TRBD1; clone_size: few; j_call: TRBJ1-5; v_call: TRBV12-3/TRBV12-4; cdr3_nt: TGTGCCAGCAGTCCCCGACAGGGGCCTCAGCCCCAGCATTTT; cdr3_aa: CASSPRQGPQPQHF
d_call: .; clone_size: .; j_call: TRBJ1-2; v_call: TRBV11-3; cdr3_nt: TGTGCCAGCAGCTCGCCTCCAACGGATTATGGCTACACCTTC; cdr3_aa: CASSSPPTDYGYTF
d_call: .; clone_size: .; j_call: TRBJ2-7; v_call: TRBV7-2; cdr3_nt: TGTGCCAGCAGCTTATCAACCGGGCCGTCCTACGAGCAGTACTTC; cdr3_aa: CASSLSTGPSYEQYF
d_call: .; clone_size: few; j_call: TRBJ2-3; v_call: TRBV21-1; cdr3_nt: TGTGCCAGCAGCTTGACAGGGAACCAGGCTAGCGGGGATCGCACAGATACGCAGTATTTT; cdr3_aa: CASSLTGNQASGDRTDTQYF
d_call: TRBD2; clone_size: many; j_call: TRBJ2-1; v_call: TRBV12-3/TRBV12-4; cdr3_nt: TGTGCCAGCAGCAAGGCCGGACTAGCGGGGGGGGTCCAGTTCTTC; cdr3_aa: CASSKAGLAGGVQFF
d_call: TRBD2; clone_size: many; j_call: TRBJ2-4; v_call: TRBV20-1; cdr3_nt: TGCAGTGCTAGACCTAGCGGGGGGGCCCTAGCCAAAAACATTCAGTACTTC; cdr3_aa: CSARPSGGALAKNIQYF
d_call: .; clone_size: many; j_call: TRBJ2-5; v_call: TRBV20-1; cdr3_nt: TGCAGTGCTAGGGGCCACCCCGGCGAGACCCAGTACTTC; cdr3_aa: CSARGHPGETQYF
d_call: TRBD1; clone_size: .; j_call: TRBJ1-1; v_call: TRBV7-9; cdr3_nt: TGTGCCAGCAGCTTAGGATACAGGGGGCGTTGGACTGAAGCTTTCTTT; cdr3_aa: CASSLGYRGRWTEAFF
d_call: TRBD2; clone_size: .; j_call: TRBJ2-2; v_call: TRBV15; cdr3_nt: TGTGCCACCAGCAGAACACTAGCGGGGGAAGAGGTCGGGGAGCTGTTTTTT; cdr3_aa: CATSRTLAGEEVGELFF
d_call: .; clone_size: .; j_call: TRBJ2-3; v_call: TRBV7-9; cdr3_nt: TGTGCCTGCAGCGCCAGCGAGGCCCGGAGCACAGATACGCAGTATTTT; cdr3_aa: CACSASEARSTDTQYF
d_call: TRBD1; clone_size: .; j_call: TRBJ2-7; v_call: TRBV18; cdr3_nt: TGTGCCAGCTCACCGCAATCCCCGGCGGACAGGTCTTATGAGCAGTACTTC; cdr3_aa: CASSPQSPADRSYEQYF
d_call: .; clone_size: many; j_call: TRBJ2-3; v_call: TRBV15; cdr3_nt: TGTGCCACGGACGGGGTTTCCACAGATACGCAGTATTTT; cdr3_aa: CATDGVSTDTQYF
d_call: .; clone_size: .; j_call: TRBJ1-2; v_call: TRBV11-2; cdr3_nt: TGTGCCAGCAGCCCCCTCGGCCGTTATGGCTACACCTTC; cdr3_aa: CASSPLGRYGYTF
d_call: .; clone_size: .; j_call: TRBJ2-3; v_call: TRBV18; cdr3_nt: TGTGCCAGCTCACCACTGACAGATACGCGGTATTTT; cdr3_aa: CASSPLTDTRYF
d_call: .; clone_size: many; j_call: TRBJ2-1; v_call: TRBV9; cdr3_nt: TGTGCCAGCAGCGTAAGAGTTGGGGCCGAGCAGTTCTTC; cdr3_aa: CASSVRVGAEQFF
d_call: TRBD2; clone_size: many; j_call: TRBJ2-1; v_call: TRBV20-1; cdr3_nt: TGCAGTGCTCAGGTAGCGGGGGGCCGGGATGAGCAGTTCTTC; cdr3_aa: CSAQVAGGRDEQFF
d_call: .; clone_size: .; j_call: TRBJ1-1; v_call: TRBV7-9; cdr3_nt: TGTGCCAGCTCAACGGGACAAAGCACTGAAGCTTTCTTT; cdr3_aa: CASSTGQSTEAFF